One and the same sample provided the 10 T cell receptor beta chains below, sequenced in a study of cytomegalovirus exposure and HLA in healthy donors (dated by TCRdb to the late 2010s). The receptor library was made with the immunoSEQ multiplex PCR assay. For the multiplex PCR, a mixture combining 60 forward primers for TCR Vbeta segments and 13 reverse primers for TCR Jbeta segments was used. TCRdb carries this immuneACCESS record with in-frame sequences only. Its versions omit some clonotypes, under half of them owing to an unresolved V gene in the studies checked, with the rest unexplained. For this sample there are 160,000 or so clones; roughly three quarters appear just once. The ten biggest clones cover around 9.8% of the sample. The sequenced sample consisted of PBMCs. These receptors all come from a young man in good health and CMV-seropositive.

V usage is TRBV2 and J usage is TRBJ2-7, with TRBD1 as a possible D gene (6 bases). This CDR3 has 13 residues. Germline V lookup: CDR1 SNHLY, CDR2 FYNNEI. V lost 8 bases and J lost 6, with 17 bases in between. The CDR3 DNA sequence: TGTGCCAGCTCGGCAGGGGATTCTTCCGAGCAGTACTTC. Translated, it gives CASSAGDSSEQYF.

The CDR3 protein is CASRQTGGNTEAFF. Here the CDR3 DNA reads TGTGCCAGCCGCCAAACAGGGGGCAACACTGAAGCTTTCTTT. The genes are TRBV25-1 and TRBJ1-1; TRBD1 matches 9 bases. V dropped 8 bases and J dropped 2; count of bases not matched to a gene: 6. The CDR3 is 14 amino acids. Germline V gene lookup returns CDR1 MGHDK and CDR2 SYGVNS.

This chain links TRBV4-2 with TRBJ1-2; 10 bases fit TRBD1. Germline V gene lookup returns CDR1 LGHNA and CDR2 YNFKEQ. With 3 bases clipped from V and 7 bases from J, the junction kept 17 bases outside the gene matches. This CDR3 is built from 18 residues. The CDR3 DNA sequence: TGTGCCAGCAGCCATGCGCTCACCGGGACAGGGGTGAGAGGTGGCTACACCTTC. It codes for CASSHALTGTGVRGGYTF.

This rearrangement joins TRBV5-6 to TRBJ1-5; 9 nucleotides align to TRBD1. The CDR3 sequence is 15 residues long. After removal of 4 bases from V and 3 bases from J, the junction contained 5 bases not matched to a gene. In germline, CDR1 is SGHDT, CDR2 YYEEEE. The CDR3 loop is CASSPGTGHNQPQHF. The CDR3, as DNA: TGTGCCAGCAGCCCCGGGACAGGGCACAATCAGCCCCAGCATTTT.

This chain links TRBV2 with TRBJ2-3; TRBD2 matches 8 bases. In germline, CDR1 is SNHLY, CDR2 FYNNEI. With 6 bases clipped from V and 6 bases from J, the junction kept 5 bases outside the gene matches. The CDR3 is 13 residues long. The CDR3 loop reads CASSARLADTQYF. As DNA, the CDR3 is TGTGCCAGCAGCGCGCGACTAGCGGATACGCAGTATTTT.

V is TRBV30 and J is TRBJ1-1; unclear D gene. Germline CDR1 GTSNPN, CDR2 SVGIG (reference sequence). The V and J ends lost 7 bases and 2 bases respectively, with 14 bases between them. CDR3 size: 13 residues. The CDR3: CALKTHENTEAFF. CDR3 in DNA: TGTGCCTTAAAAACACACGAAAACACTGAAGCTTTCTTT.

CDR3 protein: CASSDREHSPLHF. As DNA, the CDR3 is TGTGCCAGCAGTGACAGGGAACATTCACCCCTCCACTTT. The chain uses TRBV19 and TRBJ1-6, with 7 positions matching TRBD1. Per germline, CDR1 LNHDA and CDR2 SQIVND (reference sequence). The junction had 7 bases not matched to a gene; V was cut back by 9 bases and J by 8 bases. This CDR3 region has 13 residues.

This clone was observed a handful of times. V gene TRBV5-4 combines with J gene TRBJ1-2, with TRBD1 matching over 10 bases. This CDR3 spans 18 amino acids. Germline V lookup: CDR1 SGHNT, CDR2 YYREEE (reference sequence). J was trimmed by 4 bases and V by 4 bases; bases with no gene match: 16. The CDR3 DNA reads as TGTGCCAGCAGCCCTGCCGGGACAGGGGAAAGAGGAGGCTATGGCTACACCTTC. Encoded protein: CASSPAGTGERGGYGYTF.

This chain links TRBV11-2 with TRBJ1-6; 8 bases are shared with TRBD1. V gave up 5 bases and J gave up 6 bases; unmatched junction bases: 6. CDR3 length: 15 amino acids. The germline V gene has CDR1 SGHAT and CDR2 FQNNGV. CDR3 sequence reads: CASSADRGGNSPLHF. CDR3 DNA: TGTGCCAGCAGCGCAGACAGGGGCGGTAATTCACCCCTCCACTTT.

V and J are TRBV7-9 and TRBJ2-7, with 9 bases matching TRBD2. This CDR3 region has 15 residues. The germline gives CDR1 SEHNR, CDR2 FQNEAQ (reference sequence). J lost 3 bases, V lost 2 bases, and 5 bases had no gene match. CDR3 sequence reads: CASSLSSGNHYEQYF. CDR3 nucleotide sequence: TGTGCCAGCAGCTTATCTAGCGGGAATCACTACGAGCAGTACTTC. The full variable domain, completed using reference TRBV7-9 and TRBJ2-7, is DTGVSQNPRHKITKRGQNVTFRCDPISEHNRLYWYRQTLGQGPEFLTYFQNEAQLEKSRLLSDRFSAERPKGSFSTLEIQRTEQGDSAMYLCASSLSSGNHYEQYFGPGTRLTVT.